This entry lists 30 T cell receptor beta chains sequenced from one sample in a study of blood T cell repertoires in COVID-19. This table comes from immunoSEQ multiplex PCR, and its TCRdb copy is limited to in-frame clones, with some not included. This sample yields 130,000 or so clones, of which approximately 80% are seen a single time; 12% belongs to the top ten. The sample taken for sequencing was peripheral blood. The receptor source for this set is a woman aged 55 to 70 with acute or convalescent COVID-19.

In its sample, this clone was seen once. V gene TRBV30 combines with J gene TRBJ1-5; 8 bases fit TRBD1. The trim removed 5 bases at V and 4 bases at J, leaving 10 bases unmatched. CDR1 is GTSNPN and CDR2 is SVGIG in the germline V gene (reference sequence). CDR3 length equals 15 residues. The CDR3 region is CAWEKQGGGNQPQHF. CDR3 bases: TGTGCCTGGGAAAAACAGGGGGGAGGGAATCAGCCCCAGCATTTT. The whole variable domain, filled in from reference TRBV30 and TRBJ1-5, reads SQTIHQWPATLVQPVGSPLSLECTVEGTSNPNLYWYRQAAGRGLQLLFYSVGIGQISSEVPQNLSASRPQDRQFILSSKKLLLSDSGFYLCAWEKQGGGNQPQHFGDGTRLSIL.

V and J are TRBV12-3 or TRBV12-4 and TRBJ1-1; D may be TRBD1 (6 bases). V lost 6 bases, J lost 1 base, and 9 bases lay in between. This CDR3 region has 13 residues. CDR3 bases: TGTGCCAGCAGGGGACAACCGAACACTGAAGCTTTCTTT. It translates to CASRGQPNTEAFF.

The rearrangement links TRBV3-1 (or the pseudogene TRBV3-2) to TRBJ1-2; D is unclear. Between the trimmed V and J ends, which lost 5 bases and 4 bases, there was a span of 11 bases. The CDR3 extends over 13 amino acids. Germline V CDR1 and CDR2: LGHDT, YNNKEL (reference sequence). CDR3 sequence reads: CASSSEGSYGYTF. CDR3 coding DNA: TGTGCCAGCAGCTCGGAGGGATCCTATGGCTACACCTTC.

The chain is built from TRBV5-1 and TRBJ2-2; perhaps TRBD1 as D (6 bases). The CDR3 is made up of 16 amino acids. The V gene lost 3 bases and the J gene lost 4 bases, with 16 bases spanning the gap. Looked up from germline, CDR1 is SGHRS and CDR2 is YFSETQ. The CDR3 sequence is CASSSGQSPRTGELFF. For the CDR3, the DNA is TGCGCCAGCAGCTCGGGACAATCACCACGCACCGGGGAGCTGTTTTTT.

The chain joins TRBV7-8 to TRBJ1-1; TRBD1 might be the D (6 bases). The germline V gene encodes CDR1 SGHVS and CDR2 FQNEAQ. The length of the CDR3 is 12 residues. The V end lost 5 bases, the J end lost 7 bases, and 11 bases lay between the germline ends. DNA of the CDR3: TGTGCCAGCAGCGGCAGAGGGGGTGAAGCTTTCTTT. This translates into CASSGRGGEAFF.

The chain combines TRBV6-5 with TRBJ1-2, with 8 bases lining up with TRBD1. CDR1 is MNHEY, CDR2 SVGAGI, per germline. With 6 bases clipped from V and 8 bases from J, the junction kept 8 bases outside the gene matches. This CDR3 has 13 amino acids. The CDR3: CASSHTDRGGYTF. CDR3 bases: TGTGCCAGCAGCCATACCGACAGGGGAGGCTACACCTTC.

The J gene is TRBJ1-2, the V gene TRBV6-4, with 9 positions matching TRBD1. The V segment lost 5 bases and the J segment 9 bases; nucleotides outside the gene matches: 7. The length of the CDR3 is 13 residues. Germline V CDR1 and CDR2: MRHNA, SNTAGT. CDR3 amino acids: CASSLTGGESYTF. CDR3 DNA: TGTGCCAGCAGTTTGACAGGGGGTGAGAGCTACACCTTC.

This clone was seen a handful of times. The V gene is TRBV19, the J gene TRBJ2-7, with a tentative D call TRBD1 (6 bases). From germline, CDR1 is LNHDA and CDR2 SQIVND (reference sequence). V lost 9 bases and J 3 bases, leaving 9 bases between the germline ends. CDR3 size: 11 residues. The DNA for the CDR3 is TGTGCCAGGATACAGGGCTACGAGCAGTACTTC. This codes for CARIQGYEQYF. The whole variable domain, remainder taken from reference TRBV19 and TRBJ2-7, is DGGITQSPKYLFRKEGQNVTLSCEQNLNHDAMYWYRQDPGQGLRLIYYSQIVNDFQKGDIAEGYSVSREKKESFPLTVTSAQKNPTAFYLCARIQGYEQYFGPGTRLTVT.

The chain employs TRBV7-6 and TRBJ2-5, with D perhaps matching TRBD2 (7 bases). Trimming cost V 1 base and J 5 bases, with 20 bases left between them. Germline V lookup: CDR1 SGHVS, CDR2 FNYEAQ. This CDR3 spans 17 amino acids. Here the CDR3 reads CASSLEVLGGAGETQYF. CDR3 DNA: TGTGCCAGCAGCTTAGAGGTTTTGGGGGGGGCTGGCGAGACCCAGTACTTC.

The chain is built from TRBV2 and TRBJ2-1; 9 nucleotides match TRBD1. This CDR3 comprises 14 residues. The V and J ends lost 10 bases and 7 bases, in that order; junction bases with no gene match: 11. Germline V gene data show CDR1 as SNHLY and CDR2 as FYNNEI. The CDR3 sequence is CATQGGTGRNEQFF. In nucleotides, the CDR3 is TGTGCCACCCAGGGGGGGACAGGGAGGAATGAGCAGTTCTTC.

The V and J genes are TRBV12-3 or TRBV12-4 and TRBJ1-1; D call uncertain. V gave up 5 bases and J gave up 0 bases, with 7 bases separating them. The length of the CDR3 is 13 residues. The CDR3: CASSPRMNTEAFF. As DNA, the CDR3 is TGTGCCAGCAGTCCTAGGATGAACACTGAAGCTTTCTTT.

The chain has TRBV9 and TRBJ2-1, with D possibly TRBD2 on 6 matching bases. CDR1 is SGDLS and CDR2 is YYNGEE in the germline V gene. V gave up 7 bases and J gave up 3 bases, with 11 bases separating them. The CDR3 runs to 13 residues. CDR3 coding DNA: TGTGCCAGCGCGGCGGGGAACTACAATGAGCAGTTCTTC. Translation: CASAAGNYNEQFF.

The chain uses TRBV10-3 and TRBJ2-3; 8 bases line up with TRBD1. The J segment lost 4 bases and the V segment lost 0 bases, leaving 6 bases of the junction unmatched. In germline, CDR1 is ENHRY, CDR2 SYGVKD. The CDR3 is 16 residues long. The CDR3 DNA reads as TGTGCCATCAGTGAGTCTCTACAGGGGGGCGCAGATACGCAGTATTTT. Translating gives CAISESLQGGADTQYF.

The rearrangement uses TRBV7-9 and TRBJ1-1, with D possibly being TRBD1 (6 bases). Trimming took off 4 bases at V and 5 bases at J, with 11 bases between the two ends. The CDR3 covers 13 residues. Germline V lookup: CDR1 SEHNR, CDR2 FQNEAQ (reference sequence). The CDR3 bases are TGTGCCAGCAGCTCTGGGGGCATGACTGAAGCTTTCTTT. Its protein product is CASSSGGMTEAFF. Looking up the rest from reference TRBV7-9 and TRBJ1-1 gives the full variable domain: DTGVSQNPRHKITKRGQNVTFRCDPISEHNRLYWYRQTLGQGPEFLTYFQNEAQLEKSRLLSDRFSAERPKGSFSTLEIQRTEQGDSAMYLCASSSGGMTEAFFGQGTRLTVV.

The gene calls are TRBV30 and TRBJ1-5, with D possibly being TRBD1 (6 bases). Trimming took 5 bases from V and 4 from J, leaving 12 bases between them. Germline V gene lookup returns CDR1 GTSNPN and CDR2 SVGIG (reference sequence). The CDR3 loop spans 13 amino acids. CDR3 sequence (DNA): TGTGCCTGGTCGGACAGTCTAAATCAGCCCCAGCATTTT. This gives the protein CAWSDSLNQPQHF.

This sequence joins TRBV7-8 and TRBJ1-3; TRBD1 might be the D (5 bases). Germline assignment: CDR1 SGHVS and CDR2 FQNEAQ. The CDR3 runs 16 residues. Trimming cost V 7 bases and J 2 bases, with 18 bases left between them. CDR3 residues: CASTLRSGVTGNTIYF. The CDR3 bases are TGTGCCAGCACCCTCCGGTCGGGGGTTACTGGAAACACCATATATTTT.

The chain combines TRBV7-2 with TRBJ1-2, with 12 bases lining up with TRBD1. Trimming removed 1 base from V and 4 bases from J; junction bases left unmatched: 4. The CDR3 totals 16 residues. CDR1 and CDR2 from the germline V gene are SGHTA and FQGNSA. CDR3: CASSLDGTGGFYGYTF. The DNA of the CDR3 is TGTGCCAGCAGCTTAGACGGGACAGGGGGCTTCTATGGCTACACCTTC.

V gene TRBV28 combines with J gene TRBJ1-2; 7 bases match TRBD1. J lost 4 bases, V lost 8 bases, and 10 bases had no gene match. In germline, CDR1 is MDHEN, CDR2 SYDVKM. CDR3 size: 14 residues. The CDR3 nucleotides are TGTGCCAGCGTCCCCTCAGGGGGAGCCTATGGCTACACCTTC. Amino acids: CASVPSGGAYGYTF.

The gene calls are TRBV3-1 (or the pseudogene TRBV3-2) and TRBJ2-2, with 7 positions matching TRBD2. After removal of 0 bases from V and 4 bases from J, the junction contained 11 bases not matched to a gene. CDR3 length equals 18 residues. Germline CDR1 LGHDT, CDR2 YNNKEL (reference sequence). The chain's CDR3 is CASSQELQGRGFTGELFF. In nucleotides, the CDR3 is TGTGCCAGCAGCCAAGAACTCCAAGGGCGGGGGTTCACCGGGGAGCTGTTTTTT.

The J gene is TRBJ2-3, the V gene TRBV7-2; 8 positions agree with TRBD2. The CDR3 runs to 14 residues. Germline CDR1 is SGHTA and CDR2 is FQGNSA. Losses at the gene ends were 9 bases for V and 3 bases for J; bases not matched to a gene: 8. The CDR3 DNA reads TGTGCCAGAAGTCGGGTAGCGGGAACAGATACGCAGTATTTT. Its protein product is CARSRVAGTDTQYF. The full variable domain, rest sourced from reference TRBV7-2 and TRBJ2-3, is GAGVSQSPSNKVTEKGKDVELRCDPISGHTALYWYRQSLGQGLEFLIYFQGNSAPDKSGLPSDRFSAERTGGSVSTLTIQRTQQEDSAVYLCARSRVAGTDTQYFGPGTRLTVL.

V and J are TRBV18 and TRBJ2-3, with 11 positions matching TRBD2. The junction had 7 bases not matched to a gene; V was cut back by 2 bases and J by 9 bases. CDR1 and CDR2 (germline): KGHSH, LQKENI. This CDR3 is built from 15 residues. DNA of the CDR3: TGTGCCAGCTCACCAGGTAGCGGGGGGGCCGAAACGCAGTATTTT. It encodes CASSPGSGGAETQYF.

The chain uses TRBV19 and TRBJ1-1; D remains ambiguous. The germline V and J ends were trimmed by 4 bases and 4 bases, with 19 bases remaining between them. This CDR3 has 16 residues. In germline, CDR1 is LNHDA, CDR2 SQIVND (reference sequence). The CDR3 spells CASSRLRAAEPTEAFF. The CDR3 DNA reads TGTGCCAGTAGTAGGCTCCGAGCGGCCGAACCCACTGAAGCTTTCTTT.

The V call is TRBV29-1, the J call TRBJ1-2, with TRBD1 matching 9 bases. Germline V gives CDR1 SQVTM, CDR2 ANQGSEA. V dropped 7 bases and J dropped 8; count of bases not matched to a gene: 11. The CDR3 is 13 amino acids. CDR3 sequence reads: CSAIWDRAHGYTF. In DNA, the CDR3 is TGCAGCGCGATTTGGGACAGGGCTCACGGCTACACCTTC.

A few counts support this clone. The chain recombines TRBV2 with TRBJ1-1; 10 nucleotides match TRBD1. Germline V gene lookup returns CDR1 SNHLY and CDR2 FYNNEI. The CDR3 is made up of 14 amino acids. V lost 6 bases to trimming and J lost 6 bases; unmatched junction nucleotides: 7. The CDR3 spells CASRLDRGQAEAFF. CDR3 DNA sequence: TGTGCCAGCAGATTAGACAGGGGGCAGGCTGAAGCTTTCTTT.

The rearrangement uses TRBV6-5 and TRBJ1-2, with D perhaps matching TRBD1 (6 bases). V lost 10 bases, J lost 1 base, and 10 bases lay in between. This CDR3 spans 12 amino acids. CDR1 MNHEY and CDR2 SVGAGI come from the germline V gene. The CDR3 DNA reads TGTGCCATCCCCAGGGGTAACTATGGCTACACCTTC. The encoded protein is CAIPRGNYGYTF.

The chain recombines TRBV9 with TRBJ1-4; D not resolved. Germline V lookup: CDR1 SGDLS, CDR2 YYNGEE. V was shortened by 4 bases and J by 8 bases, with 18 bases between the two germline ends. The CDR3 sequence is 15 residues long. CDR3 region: CASSKEASAGEKLFF. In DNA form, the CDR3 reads TGTGCCAGCAGCAAGGAGGCGTCGGCCGGAGAAAAACTGTTTTTT.

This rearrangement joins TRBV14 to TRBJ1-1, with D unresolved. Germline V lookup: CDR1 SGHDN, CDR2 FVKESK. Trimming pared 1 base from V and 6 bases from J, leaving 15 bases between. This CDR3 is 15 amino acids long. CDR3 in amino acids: CASSQVGPRAAEAFF. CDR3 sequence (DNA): TGTGCCAGCAGCCAAGTTGGTCCGCGGGCGGCTGAAGCTTTCTTT.

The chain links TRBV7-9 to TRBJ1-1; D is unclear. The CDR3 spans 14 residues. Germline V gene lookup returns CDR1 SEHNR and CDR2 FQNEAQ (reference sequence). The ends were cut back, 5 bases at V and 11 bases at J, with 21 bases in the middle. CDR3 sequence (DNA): TGTGCCAGCAGCGCCCGTTCGGAGGCCTACGGGGCTTTCTTT. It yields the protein CASSARSEAYGAFF.

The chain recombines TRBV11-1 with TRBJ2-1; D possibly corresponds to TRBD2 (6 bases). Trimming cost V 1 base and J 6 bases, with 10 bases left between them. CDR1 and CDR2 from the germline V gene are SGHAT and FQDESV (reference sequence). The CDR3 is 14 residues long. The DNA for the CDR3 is TGTGCCAGCAGCTTAGGACTGGGGGGCAATGAGCAGTTCTTC. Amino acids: CASSLGLGGNEQFF.

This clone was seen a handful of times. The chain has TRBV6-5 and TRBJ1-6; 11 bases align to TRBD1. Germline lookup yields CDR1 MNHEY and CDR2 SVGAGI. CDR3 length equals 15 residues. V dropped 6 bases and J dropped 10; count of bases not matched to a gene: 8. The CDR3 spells CASRTDRGLMSPLHF. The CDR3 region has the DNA TGTGCCAGCAGGACGGACAGGGGGCTGATGTCACCCCTCCACTTT.